The clone carrying this TCR beta chain has only a few counts. The antigen is not known. The entry originates in a study of beta chain features in type 1 diabetes. Study-level findings and limits: Sampled from patients, naive, central memory and Treg TCRB repertoires appeared more similar than those sampled from healthy donors.

This CDR3 has 15 residues. V was cut by 1 base and J by 7 bases, with 14 bases left in between. The germline gives CDR1 LNHNV, CDR2 YYDKDF (reference sequence). Reverse transcribing all isolated RNA meant expressed TCRB transcripts were sequenced. Method: immunoSEQ multiplex PCR; TCRdb's copy keeps in-frame clones and lacks some. The top ten hold 0.017% of the sample, which has 300,000 to 400,000 clones, roughly 12% seen once. The genes are TRBV15 and TRBJ2-1; D call uncertain. The sequenced sample was naive CD4+ T cells from blood. This clonotype was sampled from a young man in good health. This CDR3 reads CATSRGSGSANEQFF. In nucleotides, the CDR3 is TGTGCCACCAGCAGAGGTTCAGGCTCAGCAAATGAGCAGTTCTTC. Supplemented by reference TRBV15 and TRBJ2-1, the full variable domain reads DAMVIQNPRYQVTQFGKPVTLSCSQTLNHNVMYWYQQKSSQAPKLLFHYYDKDFNNEADTPDNFQSRRPNTSFCFLDIRSPGLGDTAMYLCATSRGSGSANEQFFGPGTRLTVL.